This section outlines one T cell receptor (beta chain) sequence together with its context. Its specificity is not known. J gave up 4 bases and V 1 base, and 9 bases lay outside the gene matches. Per germline, CDR1 SGHTA and CDR2 FQGNSA. The CDR3 loop spans 16 amino acids. These data belong to a study of T cell responses to AZD1222 COVID-19 vaccine. Clones were sequenced by immunoSEQ multiplex PCR, and TCRdb holds only the in-frame ones, with some missing. The sample holds roughly 100,000 clones, about 88% seen once. Study conclusions and caveats: It was only after the peak T cell response that any repertoires were sampled.

The source material was peripheral blood, sampled on day 0 of AZD1222 vaccination. The origin of this receptor is an adult in good health. The chain has TRBV7-2 and TRBJ2-7, with 8 positions matching TRBD2. The CDR3 is CASSLGLASVGYEQYF. The CDR3 nucleotides are TGTGCCAGCAGCTTAGGACTAGCGAGCGTAGGGTACGAGCAGTACTTC.